This T cell receptor (beta chain) was captured in a study of T cells expressing NK-cell markers. Across the whole study: Cells sorted as CD3+CD56+NKG2C+, CD3+CD56+NKG2C- and CD3+CD56-NKG2C+ T cells supplied the TCR beta repertoires. General observations from the study: Nothing established the HCMV specificity of expanded NKG2C+ T cell clones. Among several donors, these clonotypes also ranked first in the CD3+CD56-NKG2C+ fraction.

TCR beta cDNA was generated via 5'RACE template switching incorporating UMIs. From its re-call of the 5' RACE reads, TCRdb lists each CDR3 protein once, without DNA. This repertoire includes about 110,000 distinct CDR3 sequences. This CDR3 is built from 20 residues. The V gene's germline CDR1 is SGHDN and CDR2 FVKESK. With regard to this clonotype: Its antigen is undetermined.

The TCR was taken from a woman aged 18-69 years in good health. Input material: blood T cells: a sorted CD56 or NKG2C T cell subset, CD4+ or CD8+ T cells, or bulk PBMC T cells (not recorded which). The rearrangement uses TRBV14 and TRBJ2-7; the TCRdb call, TRBD2, lacks DNA for checking. CDR3 sequence: CASSQDPGLAGEDGSYEQYF.